This T cell receptor beta chain was recorded in a study of post-analysis software for immune sequencing data. This CDR3 is 14 amino acids long. The germline CDR1 and CDR2 sequences are MNHNY and SVGAGI (reference sequence). Overall study results and limits: Controls showed lower frequencies than patients for a handful of TRBV segments, and TRBV5-6, TRBV5-1 and TRBV20-1 were among these.

As for this clonotype: What it binds is not known.

cDNA libraries of TCR beta carried unique molecular identifiers. T cells numbering roughly 1 to 11 million yielded cDNA molecules that totaled about 500,000. TCRdb redid the calling of the PCR reads with MiXCR, one entry per CDR3 protein. The sample includes some 690,000 distinct CDR3 sequences, 55% to 70% of them seen just once. The sample was blood. This clonotype was sampled from a girl aged 2-10 years with multiple sclerosis. The V and J genes are TRBV6-6 and TRBJ2-7, with D tentatively TRBD2 (6 bases). The J call is in doubt because the DNA end fits TRBJ2-5 better. CDR3 region: CASQMGSGRETQYF. The CDR3 region has the DNA TGTGCCAGCCAAATGGGTAGCGGCCGGGAGACCCAGTACTTC.